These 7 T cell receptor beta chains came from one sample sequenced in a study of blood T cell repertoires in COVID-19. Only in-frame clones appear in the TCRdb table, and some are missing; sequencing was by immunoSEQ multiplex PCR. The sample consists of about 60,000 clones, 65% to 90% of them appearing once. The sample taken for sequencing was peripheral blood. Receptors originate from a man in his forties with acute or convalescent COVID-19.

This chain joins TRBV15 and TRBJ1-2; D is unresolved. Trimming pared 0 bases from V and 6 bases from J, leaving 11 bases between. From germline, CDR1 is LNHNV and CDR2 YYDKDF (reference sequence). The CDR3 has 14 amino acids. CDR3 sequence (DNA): TGTGCCACCAGCAGAGAAAAGGCGGGCGATGGCTACACCTTC. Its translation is CATSREKAGDGYTF. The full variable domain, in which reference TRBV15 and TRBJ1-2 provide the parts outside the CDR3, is DAMVIQNPRYQVTQFGKPVTLSCSQTLNHNVMYWYQQKSSQAPKLLFHYYDKDFNNEADTPDNFQSRRPNTSFCFLDIRSPGLGDTAMYLCATSREKAGDGYTFGSGTRLTVV.

The CDR3 protein is CASSPTGTAGANVLTF. CDR3 nucleotide sequence: TGTGCCAGCAGCCCGACAGGTACGGCTGGGGCCAACGTCCTGACTTTC. The chain is built from TRBV5-5 and TRBJ2-6, with a weak D call TRBD1 (6 bases). This CDR3 region has 16 residues. Trimming stripped 4 bases from V and 2 bases from J, with 13 bases between. The germline gives CDR1 SGHKS, CDR2 YYEKEE (reference sequence).

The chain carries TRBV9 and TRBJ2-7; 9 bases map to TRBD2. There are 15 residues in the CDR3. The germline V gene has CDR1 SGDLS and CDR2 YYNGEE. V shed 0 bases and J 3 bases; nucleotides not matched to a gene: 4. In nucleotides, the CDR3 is TGTGCCAGCAGCGTAGAGGGAGCGGGGGGCTACGAGCAGTACTTC. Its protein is CASSVEGAGGYEQYF.

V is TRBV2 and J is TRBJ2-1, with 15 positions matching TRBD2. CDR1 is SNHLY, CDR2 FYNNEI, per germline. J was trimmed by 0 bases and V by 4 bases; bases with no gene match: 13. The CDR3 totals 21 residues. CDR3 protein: CASSAPRGTSGGQSSYNEQFF. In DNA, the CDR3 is TGTGCCAGCAGTGCACCGCGGGGGACTAGCGGGGGGCAGAGCTCCTACAATGAGCAGTTCTTC.

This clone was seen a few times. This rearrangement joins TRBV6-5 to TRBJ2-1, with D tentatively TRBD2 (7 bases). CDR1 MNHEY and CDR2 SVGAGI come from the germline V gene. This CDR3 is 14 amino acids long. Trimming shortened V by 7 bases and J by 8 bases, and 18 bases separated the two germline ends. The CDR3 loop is CASIPGGPIYEQFF. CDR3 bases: TGTGCCAGCATCCCGGGGGGCCCTATTTATGAGCAGTTCTTC.

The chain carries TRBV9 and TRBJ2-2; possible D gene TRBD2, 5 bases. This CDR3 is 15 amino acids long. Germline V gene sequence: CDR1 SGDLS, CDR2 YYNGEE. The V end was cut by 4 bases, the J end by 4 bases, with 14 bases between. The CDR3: CASSTRGAATGELFF. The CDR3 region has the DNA TGTGCCAGCAGCACCCGGGGAGCCGCCACCGGGGAGCTGTTTTTT.

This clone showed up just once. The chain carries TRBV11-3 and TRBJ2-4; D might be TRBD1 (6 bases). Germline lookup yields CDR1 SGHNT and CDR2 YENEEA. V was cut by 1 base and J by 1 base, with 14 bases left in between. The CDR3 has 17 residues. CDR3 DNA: TGTGCCAGCAGCTTAGCGAGGACAGACGGGGCCAAAAACATTCAGTACTTC. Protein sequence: CASSLARTDGAKNIQYF.